The TCR beta chain under discussion was sequenced for a study of cytomegalovirus exposure and HLA in healthy donors. Study-level points and caveats: Cytomegalovirus status was reportedly diagnosed by the classifier with high specificity and sensitivity.

The V segment lost 5 bases and the J segment 6 bases; nucleotides outside the gene matches: 8. The CDR3 length is 15 residues. Germline V lookup: CDR1 SEHNR, CDR2 FQNEAQ (reference sequence). Worth noting for this clone: Its antigen remains unidentified.

Primers for the PCR totalled 60 Vbeta and 13 Jbeta. Profiling relied on immunoSEQ multiplex PCR, and the TCRdb table lists in-frame clones only, not all of them. This sample has some 250,000 clones, with about 81% found just once. The genes are TRBV7-9 and TRBJ2-2; TRBD1 aligns across 8 bases. This sequence was found in a woman aged 40-49 years in good health and CMV-seropositive. Material for sequencing was PBMCs. This chain's CDR3 is CASSRSGGKAGELFF. The CDR3 nucleotides read TGTGCCAGCAGCCGATCAGGGGGCAAGGCCGGGGAGCTGTTTTTT.